Shown below are 28 T cell receptor beta chains from a single sample sequenced in a study of Ad26.COV2.S vaccination and SARS-CoV-2 variants. The method was immunoSEQ multiplex PCR; TCRdb's version includes in-frame clones alone and lacks a portion of them. The table has approximately 340,000 clones, roughly 81% seen once. This sample's treatment: 15 to 20 received Ad26.COV2.S at low or high dose, single or two shots; 5 received placebo; per-sample allocation not given. Sampling took place 63 days after the first vaccine or placebo injection. The material was peripheral blood, obtained in a trial of Ad26.COV2.S vaccine versus placebo. These receptors came from a person between 18 and 59 years old who received the Ad26.COV2.S COVID-19 vaccine or a placebo.

The V call is TRBV18, the J call TRBJ2-3; TRBD2 matches 12 bases. V dropped 3 bases and J dropped 1; count of bases not matched to a gene: 5. Germline V gene lookup returns CDR1 KGHSH and CDR2 LQKENI. CDR3 length: 17 amino acids. CDR3 in DNA: TGTGCCAGCTCACCGACTAGCGGGAGACGGGGCACAGATACGCAGTATTTT. This translates into CASSPTSGRRGTDTQYF.

The V gene is TRBV11-2, the J gene TRBJ1-1, with 10 bases identical to TRBD1. Looked up from germline, CDR1 is SGHAT and CDR2 is FQNNGV. Losses at the gene ends were 3 bases for V and 0 bases for J; bases not matched to a gene: 7. CDR3 size: 17 residues. CDR3 loop: CASSFWGQGSVNTEAFF. As DNA, the CDR3 is TGTGCCAGCAGCTTTTGGGGACAGGGGAGCGTGAACACTGAAGCTTTCTTT.

V is TRBV28 and J is TRBJ1-5; 9 bases agree with TRBD1. CDR1 MDHEN and CDR2 SYDVKM come from the germline V gene. V dropped 5 bases and J dropped 4; count of bases not matched to a gene: 21. The CDR3 runs to 20 residues. The CDR3 nucleotides read TGTGCCAGCAGTCTTCGGGCACAGGGGGCGAGGAGAGTCAGGAATCAGCCCCAGCATTTT. This translates into CASSLRAQGARRVRNQPQHF. Using reference TRBV28 and TRBJ1-5 for the parts outside the CDR3, the full variable domain is DVKVTQSSRYLVKRTGEKVFLECVQDMDHENMFWYRQDPGLGLRLIYFSYDVKMKEKGDIPEGYSVSREKKERFSLILESASTNQTSMYLCASSLRAQGARRVRNQPQHFGDGTRLSIL.

In its sample, this clone was seen a few times. The CDR3 protein is CASSIAGGLVYEQYF. In DNA, the CDR3 is TGTGCCAGCAGTATCGCAGGGGGACTCGTCTACGAGCAGTACTTC. The chain employs TRBV6-6 and TRBJ2-7; tentative D call: TRBD1 (7 bases). Germline V lookup: CDR1 MNHNY, CDR2 SVGAGI (reference sequence). This CDR3 region has 15 residues. V was pared by 5 bases and J by 3 bases, with 17 bases between.

The V and J genes are TRBV6-1 and TRBJ2-4; the D gene is possibly TRBD1 (6 bases). Germline CDR1 and CDR2: MNHNS and SASEGT. The V end lost 0 bases, the J end lost 1 base, and 22 bases lay between the germline ends. The CDR3 length is 20 residues. CDR3 region: CASSEAQSSGALRAKNIQYF. CDR3 bases: TGTGCCAGCAGTGAAGCGCAGAGTTCAGGGGCACTCCGGGCCAAAAACATTCAGTACTTC.

The gene calls are TRBV3-1 (or the pseudogene TRBV3-2) and TRBJ1-1; D not certain. V lost 1 base, J lost 1 base, and 4 bases lay in between. CDR1 and CDR2 from the germline V gene are LGHDT and YNNKEL (reference sequence). The CDR3 has 13 residues. The CDR3 loop is CASSQGSNTEAFF. In DNA form, the CDR3 reads TGTGCCAGCAGCCAAGGATCGAACACTGAAGCTTTCTTT.

The chain couples TRBV2 to TRBJ1-1, with D hard to call. Per germline, CDR1 SNHLY and CDR2 FYNNEI. There are 15 residues in the CDR3. The V end was cut by 0 bases, the J end by 2 bases, with 10 bases between. The CDR3 spells CASSEAAAPNTEAFF. CDR3 bases: TGTGCCAGCAGTGAAGCCGCAGCCCCCAACACTGAAGCTTTCTTT.

The chain is built from TRBV6-5 and TRBJ1-1; 9 bases are shared with TRBD1. The germline gives CDR1 MNHEY, CDR2 SVGAGI. J lost 2 bases, V lost 3 bases, and 4 bases had no gene match. The CDR3 covers 15 residues. The CDR3 DNA reads as TGTGCCAGCAGTTATAAACAGGGGGCAAACACTGAAGCTTTCTTT. Protein: CASSYKQGANTEAFF.

This clone was picked up a small number of times. V and J are TRBV5-4 and TRBJ2-2; possibly TRBD1 for D (6 bases). The CDR3 contains 14 residues. Germline CDR1 reads SGHNT; CDR2 reads YYREEE (reference sequence). Trimming stripped 4 bases from V and 2 bases from J, with 9 bases between. CDR3: CASSIQGNTGELFF. CDR3 in DNA: TGTGCCAGCAGCATACAGGGTAACACCGGGGAGCTGTTTTTT.

A single count supports this clone. The rearrangement joins TRBV4-1 to TRBJ2-7; D is undetermined. The CDR3 sequence is 15 residues long. V lost 4 bases and J 4 bases, leaving 17 bases between the germline ends. Germline loops: CDR1 MGHRA, CDR2 YSYEKL. CDR3 DNA sequence: TGCGCCAGCAGCCGCCTCATAGAATTCTTTTACGAGCAGTACTTC. It translates to CASSRLIEFFYEQYF.

The genes are TRBV2 and TRBJ2-1, with 9 nucleotides matching TRBD2. Germline loops: CDR1 SNHLY, CDR2 FYNNEI. The CDR3 is 14 amino acids. With V trimmed by 6 bases and J by 9 bases, 9 bases remained unmatched. The CDR3 nucleotides read TGTGCCAGCAGCCGAATTAGCGGGAGCGGTGAGCAGTTCTTC. As protein: CASSRISGSGEQFF.

J is TRBJ1-1 and V is TRBV28; D uncertain. The CDR3 runs to 14 residues. Looked up from germline, CDR1 is MDHEN and CDR2 is SYDVKM. The V end was cut by 6 bases, the J end by 1 base, with 12 bases between. The CDR3 DNA sequence: TGTGCCAGCAGGGGGTGGGCTGAGAACACTGAAGCTTTCTTT. Amino acids: CASRGWAENTEAFF. Looking up the rest from reference TRBV28 and TRBJ1-1 gives the full variable domain: DVKVTQSSRYLVKRTGEKVFLECVQDMDHENMFWYRQDPGLGLRLIYFSYDVKMKEKGDIPEGYSVSREKKERFSLILESASTNQTSMYLCASRGWAENTEAFFGQGTRLTVV.

The rearrangement uses TRBV6-5 and TRBJ1-1; D uncertain. CDR1 and CDR2 (germline): MNHEY, SVGAGI. The CDR3 loop spans 12 amino acids. The germline V and J ends were trimmed by 2 bases and 3 bases, with 4 bases remaining between them. CDR3 sequence: CASSYGHTEAFF. The CDR3 DNA sequence: TGTGCCAGCAGTTACGGTCACACTGAAGCTTTCTTT.

The chain couples TRBV7-8 to TRBJ1-3; D unresolved. Germline CDR1 SGHVS, CDR2 FQNEAQ. The CDR3 sequence is 16 residues long. V lost 6 bases and J 2 bases, leaving 17 bases between the germline ends. The CDR3 loop reads CASRLPGPSPGNTIYF. CDR3 DNA sequence: TGTGCCAGCAGACTCCCCGGCCCTTCTCCTGGAAACACCATATATTTT.

The chain joins TRBV15 to TRBJ2-7, with 12 positions matching TRBD1. J lost 6 bases, V lost 2 bases, and 5 bases had no gene match. The germline gives CDR1 LNHNV, CDR2 YYDKDF (reference sequence). The CDR3 consists of 15 residues. The CDR3: CATSRSGTGGREQYF. CDR3 in DNA: TGTGCCACCAGCAGATCCGGGACAGGGGGCCGCGAGCAGTACTTC.

The chain uses TRBV6-6 and TRBJ2-7; no clear D. There are 13 residues in the CDR3. Per germline, CDR1 MNHNY and CDR2 SVGAGI (reference sequence). Deletions cut 2 bases from V and 2 bases from J, with 7 bases between. In DNA, the CDR3 is TGTGCCAGCAGTTACGGGAATACCTACGAGCAGTACTTC. Protein product: CASSYGNTYEQYF.

This chain links TRBV4-1 with TRBJ2-7; D gene uncertain. In germline, CDR1 is MGHRA, CDR2 YSYEKL. This CDR3 spans 13 amino acids. The germline V and J ends were trimmed by 3 bases and 5 bases, with 11 bases remaining between them. CDR3 DNA: TGCGCCAGCAGCCATATCAGCGCGGACGAGCAGTACTTC. Translation gives CASSHISADEQYF.

J is TRBJ1-2 and V is TRBV6-1; TRBD1 matches at 7 bases. V trimming: 3 bases; J trimming: 3 bases; junction bases outside the gene matches: 4. Per the germline V gene, CDR1 is MNHNS and CDR2 is SASEGT. This CDR3 contains 14 residues. CDR3 protein: CASSETGTDYGYTF. The CDR3 DNA reads TGTGCCAGCAGTGAGACCGGGACAGACTATGGCTACACCTTC.

The CDR3 loop reads CASSSEILAGGSAYNEQFF. The CDR3 nucleotides are TGTGCCAGCAGCTCCGAAATCCTAGCGGGAGGATCGGCCTACAATGAGCAGTTCTTC. The V and J genes are TRBV12-1 and TRBJ2-1; the tabulated D call, TRBD2, remains unverified against the DNA. TRBV12-1 is tagged as a pseudogene. The CDR3 contains 19 residues.

The chain joins TRBV4-3 to TRBJ2-5, with 10 bases identical to TRBD1. V gave up 6 bases and J gave up 5 bases; unmatched junction bases: 12. The CDR3 consists of 16 residues. Germline V CDR1 and CDR2: LGHNA, YSLEER. CDR3 loop: CASRPTGQGMEETQYF. DNA of the CDR3: TGCGCCAGCAGGCCGACGGGACAGGGGATGGAGGAGACCCAGTACTTC.

This chain links TRBV27 with TRBJ1-2; the D gene is possibly TRBD1 (6 bases). The CDR3 is made up of 17 amino acids. V lost 5 bases and J 0 bases, leaving 19 bases between the germline ends. The germline CDR1 and CDR2 sequences are MNHEY and SMNVEV (reference sequence). The CDR3 loop is CASSPRDTTHTNYGYTF. In DNA, the CDR3 is TGTGCCAGCAGTCCCCGGGACACCACGCATACTAACTATGGCTACACCTTC.

This chain uses TRBV30 with TRBJ2-7; D may be TRBD2 (6 bases). V was shortened by 6 bases and J by 2 bases, with 17 bases between the two germline ends. The CDR3 is 14 residues long. CDR1 and CDR2 from the germline V gene are GTSNPN and SVGIG (reference sequence). This chain's CDR3 is CACTWRALPYEQYF. The CDR3 DNA reads TGTGCCTGTACGTGGAGGGCACTCCCCTACGAGCAGTACTTC. Full variable domain (outside the CDR3, taken from reference TRBV30 and TRBJ2-7): SQTIHQWPATLVQPVGSPLSLECTVEGTSNPNLYWYRQAAGRGLQLLFYSVGIGQISSEVPQNLSASRPQDRQFILSSKKLLLSDSGFYLCACTWRALPYEQYFGPGTRLTVT.

This clone was seen a single time. The J gene is TRBJ2-1, the V gene TRBV4-3; D is ambiguous. Per germline, CDR1 LGHNA and CDR2 YSLEER. Trimming pared 3 bases from V and 6 bases from J, leaving 9 bases between. CDR3 length equals 13 residues. The DNA of the CDR3 is TGCGCCAGCAGCCAGGGCCTTCCCAATGAGCAGTTCTTC. It codes for CASSQGLPNEQFF.

The table lists this clone with a count of one. The genes are TRBV9 and TRBJ2-4; TRBD2 matches at 8 bases. The V segment lost 3 bases and the J segment 7 bases; nucleotides outside the gene matches: 12. This CDR3 comprises 16 residues. The V gene's germline CDR1 is SGDLS and CDR2 YYNGEE. The CDR3: CASSARETSVPNIQYF. The CDR3 nucleotides read TGTGCCAGCAGCGCCAGGGAGACTAGCGTTCCGAACATTCAGTACTTC. The variable domain in full, completed from reference TRBV9 and TRBJ2-4, reads DSGVTQTPKHLITATGQRVTLRCSPRSGDLSVYWYQQSLDQGLQFLIQYYNGEERAKGNILERFSAQQFPDLHSELNLSSLELGDSALYFCASSARETSVPNIQYFGAGTRLSVL.

This clone showed up just a few times. The chain joins TRBV7-8 to TRBJ1-4, with 8 bases matching TRBD1. Per germline, CDR1 SGHVS and CDR2 FQNEAQ. The CDR3 contains 14 residues. V shed 5 bases, J shed 6 bases, and the junction held 5 bases outside the gene matches. CDR3 region: CASSQGAVDEKLFF. In nucleotides, the CDR3 is TGTGCCAGCAGCCAGGGGGCGGTGGATGAAAAACTGTTTTTT. The whole variable domain, filled in from reference TRBV7-8 and TRBJ1-4, reads GAGVSQSPRYKVAKRGQDVALRCDPISGHVSLFWYQQALGQGPEFLTYFQNEAQLDKSGLPSDRFFAERPEGSVSTLKIQRTQQEDSAVYLCASSQGAVDEKLFFGSGTQLSVL.

The chain couples TRBV27 to TRBJ1-1, with D possibly TRBD1 on 6 matching bases. Germline CDR1 MNHEY, CDR2 SMNVEV (reference sequence). CDR3 length equals 14 residues. V was pared by 5 bases and J by 11 bases, with 21 bases between. The CDR3 coding sequence is TGTGCCAGCAGTCCCGAGGGGGTCTACCTCGGGGCTTTCTTT. This encodes CASSPEGVYLGAFF.

The CDR3 coding sequence is TGTGCCAGCAGTGCAACAGGGGGCTACACCTTC. This codes for CASSATGGYTF. The chain carries TRBV2 and TRBJ1-2, with a tentative D call TRBD1 (6 bases). Trimming took 4 bases from V and 8 from J, leaving 8 bases between them. There are 11 residues in the CDR3. The germline CDR1 and CDR2 sequences are SNHLY and FYNNEI.

This sequence joins TRBV18 and TRBJ1-6; 8 nucleotides match TRBD1. Germline V gene data show CDR1 as KGHSH and CDR2 as LQKENI. V was clipped by 4 bases and J by 10 bases; unmatched bases: 6. The CDR3 spans 14 residues. CDR3 sequence (DNA): TGTGCCAGCTCACTTCAGGACAGGGACTCACCCCTCCACTTT. This codes for CASSLQDRDSPLHF.